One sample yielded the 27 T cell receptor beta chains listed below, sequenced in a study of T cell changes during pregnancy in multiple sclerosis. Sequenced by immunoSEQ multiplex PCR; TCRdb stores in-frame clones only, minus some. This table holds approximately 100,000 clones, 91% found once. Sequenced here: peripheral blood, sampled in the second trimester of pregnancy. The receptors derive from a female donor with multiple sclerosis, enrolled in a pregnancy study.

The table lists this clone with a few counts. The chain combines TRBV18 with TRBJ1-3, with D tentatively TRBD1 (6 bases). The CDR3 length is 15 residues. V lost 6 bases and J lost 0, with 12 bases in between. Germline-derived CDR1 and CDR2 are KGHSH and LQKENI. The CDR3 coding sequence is TGTGCCAGCTCGCCGGGACACCTCTCTGGAAACACCATATATTTT. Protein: CASSPGHLSGNTIYF.

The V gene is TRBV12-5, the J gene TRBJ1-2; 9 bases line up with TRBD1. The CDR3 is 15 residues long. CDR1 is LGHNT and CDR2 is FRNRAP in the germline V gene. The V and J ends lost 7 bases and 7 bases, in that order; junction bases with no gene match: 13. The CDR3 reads CASARDRASIGGYTF. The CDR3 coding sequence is TGTGCTAGTGCCCGGGACAGGGCCTCGATAGGTGGCTACACCTTC.

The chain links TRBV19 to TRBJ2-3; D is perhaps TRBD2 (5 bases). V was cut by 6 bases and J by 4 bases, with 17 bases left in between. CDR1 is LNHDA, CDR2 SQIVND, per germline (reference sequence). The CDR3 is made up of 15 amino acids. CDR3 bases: TGTGCCAGTAGCCCTCAGATTCGGGGAGCAGATACGCAGTATTTT. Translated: CASSPQIRGADTQYF.

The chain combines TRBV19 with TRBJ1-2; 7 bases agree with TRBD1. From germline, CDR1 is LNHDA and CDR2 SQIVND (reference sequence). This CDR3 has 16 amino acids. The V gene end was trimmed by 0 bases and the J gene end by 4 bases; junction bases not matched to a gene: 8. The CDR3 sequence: CASSIDLKTGPYGYTF. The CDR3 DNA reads TGTGCCAGTAGTATAGATCTCAAGACAGGGCCCTATGGCTACACCTTC.

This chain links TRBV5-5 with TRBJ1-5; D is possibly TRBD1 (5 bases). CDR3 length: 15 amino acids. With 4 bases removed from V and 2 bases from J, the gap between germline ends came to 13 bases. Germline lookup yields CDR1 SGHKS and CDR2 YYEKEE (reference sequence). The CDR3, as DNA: TGTGCCAGCAGCGAGCAGGGTCTAGGCAATCAGCCCCAGCATTTT. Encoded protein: CASSEQGLGNQPQHF.

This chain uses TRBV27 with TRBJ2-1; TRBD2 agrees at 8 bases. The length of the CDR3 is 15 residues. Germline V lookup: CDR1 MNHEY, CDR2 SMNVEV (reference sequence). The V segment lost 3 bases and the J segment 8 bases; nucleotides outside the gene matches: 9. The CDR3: CASSFSSREGDEQFF. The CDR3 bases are TGTGCCAGCAGTTTCTCCTCACGGGAGGGCGATGAGCAGTTCTTC.

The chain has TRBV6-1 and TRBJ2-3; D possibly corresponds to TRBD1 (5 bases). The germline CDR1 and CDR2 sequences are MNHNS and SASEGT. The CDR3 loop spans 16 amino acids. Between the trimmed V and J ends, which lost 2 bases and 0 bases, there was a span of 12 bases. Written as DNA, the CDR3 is TGTGCCAGCAGTGAAATTGCTTGGGGCAGCACAGATACGCAGTATTTT. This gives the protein CASSEIAWGSTDTQYF.

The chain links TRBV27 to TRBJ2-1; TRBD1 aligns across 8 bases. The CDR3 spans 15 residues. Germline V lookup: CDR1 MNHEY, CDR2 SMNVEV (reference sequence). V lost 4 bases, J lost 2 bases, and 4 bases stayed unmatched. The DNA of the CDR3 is TGTGCCAGCAGTTCCGGACAGGGAACCTACAATGAGCAGTTCTTC. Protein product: CASSSGQGTYNEQFF.

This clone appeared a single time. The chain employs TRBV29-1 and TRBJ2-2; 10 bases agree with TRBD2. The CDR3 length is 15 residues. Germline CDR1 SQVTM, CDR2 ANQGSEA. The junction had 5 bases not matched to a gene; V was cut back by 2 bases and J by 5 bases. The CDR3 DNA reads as TGCAGCGTTGAAAGGCTAGCGGGAGCAACCGGGGAGCTGTTTTTT. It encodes CSVERLAGATGELFF.

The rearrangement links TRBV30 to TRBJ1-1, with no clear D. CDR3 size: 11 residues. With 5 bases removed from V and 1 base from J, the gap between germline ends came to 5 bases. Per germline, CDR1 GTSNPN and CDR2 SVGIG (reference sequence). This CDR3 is CAWYSNTEAFF. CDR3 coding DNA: TGTGCCTGGTATTCGAACACTGAAGCTTTCTTT.

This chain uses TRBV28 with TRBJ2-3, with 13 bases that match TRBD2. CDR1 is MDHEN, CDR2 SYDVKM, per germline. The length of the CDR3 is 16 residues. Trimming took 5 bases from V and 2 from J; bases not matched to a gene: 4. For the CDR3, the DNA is TGTGCCAGCAGTCGGGGACTAGCGGGGTACACAGATACGCAGTATTTT. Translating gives CASSRGLAGYTDTQYF.

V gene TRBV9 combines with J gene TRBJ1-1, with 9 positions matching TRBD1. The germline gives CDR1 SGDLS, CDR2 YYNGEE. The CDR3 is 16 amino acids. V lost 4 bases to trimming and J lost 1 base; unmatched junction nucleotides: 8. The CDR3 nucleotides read TGTGCCAGCAGCCGGGGACAGGGCCCCCGGAACACTGAAGCTTTCTTT. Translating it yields CASSRGQGPRNTEAFF.

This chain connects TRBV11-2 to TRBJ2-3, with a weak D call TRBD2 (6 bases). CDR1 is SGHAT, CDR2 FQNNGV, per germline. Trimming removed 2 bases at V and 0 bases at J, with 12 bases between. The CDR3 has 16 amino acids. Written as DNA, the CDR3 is TGTGCCAGCAGCTTATTGAGCGGGCAAAGCACAGATACGCAGTATTTT. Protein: CASSLLSGQSTDTQYF.

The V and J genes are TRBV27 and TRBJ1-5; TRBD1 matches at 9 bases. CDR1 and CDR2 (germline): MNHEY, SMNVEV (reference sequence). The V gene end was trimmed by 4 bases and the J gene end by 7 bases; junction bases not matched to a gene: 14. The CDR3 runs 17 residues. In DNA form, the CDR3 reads TGTGCCAGCAGTTCACTCACCGGGACAGGGTTGTACCAGCCCCAGCATTTT. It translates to CASSSLTGTGLYQPQHF.

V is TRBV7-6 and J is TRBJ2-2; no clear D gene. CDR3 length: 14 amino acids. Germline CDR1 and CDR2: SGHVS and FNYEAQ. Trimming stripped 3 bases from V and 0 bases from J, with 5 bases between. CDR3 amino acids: CASSLLTNTGELFF. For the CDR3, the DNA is TGTGCCAGCAGCTTGTTAACGAACACCGGGGAGCTGTTTTTT.

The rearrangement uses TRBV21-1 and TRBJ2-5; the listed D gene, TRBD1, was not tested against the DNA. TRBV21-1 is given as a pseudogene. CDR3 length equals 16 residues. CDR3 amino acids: CASSKAWDRVSETQYF. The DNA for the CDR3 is TGTGCCAGCAGCAAAGCGTGGGACAGGGTGAGTGAGACCCAGTACTTC.

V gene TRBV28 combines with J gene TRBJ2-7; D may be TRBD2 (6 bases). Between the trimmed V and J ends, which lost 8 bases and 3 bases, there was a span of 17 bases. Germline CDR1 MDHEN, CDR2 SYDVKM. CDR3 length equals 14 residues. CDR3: CASYPEGSDYEQYF. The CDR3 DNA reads TGTGCCAGCTACCCGGAGGGGAGTGACTACGAGCAGTACTTC. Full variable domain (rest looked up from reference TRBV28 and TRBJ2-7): DVKVTQSSRYLVKRTGEKVFLECVQDMDHENMFWYRQDPGLGLRLIYFSYDVKMKEKGDIPEGYSVSREKKERFSLILESASTNQTSMYLCASYPEGSDYEQYFGPGTRLTVT.

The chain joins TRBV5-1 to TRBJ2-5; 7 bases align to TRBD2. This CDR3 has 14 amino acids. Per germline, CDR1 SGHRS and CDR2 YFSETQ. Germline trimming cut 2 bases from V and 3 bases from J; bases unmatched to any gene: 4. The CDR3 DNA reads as TGCGCCAGCAGCTTAGGGCGGGAGAAAGAGACCCAGTACTTC. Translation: CASSLGREKETQYF.

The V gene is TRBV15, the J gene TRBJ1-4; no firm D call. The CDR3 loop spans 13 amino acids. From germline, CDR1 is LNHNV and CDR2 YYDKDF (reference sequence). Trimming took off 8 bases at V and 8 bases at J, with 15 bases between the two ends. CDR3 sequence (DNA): TGTGCCACCTACCACAGCAGGCAAGAAAAACTGTTTTTT. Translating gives CATYHSRQEKLFF. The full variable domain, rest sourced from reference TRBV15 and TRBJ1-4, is DAMVIQNPRYQVTQFGKPVTLSCSQTLNHNVMYWYQQKSSQAPKLLFHYYDKDFNNEADTPDNFQSRRPNTSFCFLDIRSPGLGDTAMYLCATYHSRQEKLFFGSGTQLSVL.

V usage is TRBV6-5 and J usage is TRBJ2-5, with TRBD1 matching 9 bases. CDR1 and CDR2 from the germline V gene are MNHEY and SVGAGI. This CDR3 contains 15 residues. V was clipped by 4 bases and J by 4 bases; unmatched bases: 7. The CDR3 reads CASSSTGGAGETQYF. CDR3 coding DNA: TGTGCCAGCAGTTCAACAGGGGGCGCCGGAGAGACCCAGTACTTC.

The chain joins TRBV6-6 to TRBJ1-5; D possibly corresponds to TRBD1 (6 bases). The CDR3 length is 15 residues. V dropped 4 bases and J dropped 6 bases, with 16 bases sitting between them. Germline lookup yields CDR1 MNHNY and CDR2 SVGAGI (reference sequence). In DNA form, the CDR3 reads TGTGCCAGCAGTTTTTACGTAGGGGGTGGTCAGCCCCAGCATTTT. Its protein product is CASSFYVGGGQPQHF.

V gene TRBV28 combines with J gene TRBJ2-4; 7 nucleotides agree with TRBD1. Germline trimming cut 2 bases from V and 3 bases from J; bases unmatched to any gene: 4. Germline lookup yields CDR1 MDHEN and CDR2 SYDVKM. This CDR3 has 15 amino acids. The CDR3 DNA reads TGTGCCAGCAGTTTAACAGGGGCGAGCAAAAACATTCAGTACTTC. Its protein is CASSLTGASKNIQYF.

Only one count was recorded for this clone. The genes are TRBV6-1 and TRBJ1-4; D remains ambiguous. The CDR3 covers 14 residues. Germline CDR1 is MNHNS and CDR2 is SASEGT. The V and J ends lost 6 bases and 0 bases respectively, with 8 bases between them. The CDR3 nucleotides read TGTGCCAGCAGCCCTAGAGCAACTAATGAAAAACTGTTTTTT. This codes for CASSPRATNEKLFF.

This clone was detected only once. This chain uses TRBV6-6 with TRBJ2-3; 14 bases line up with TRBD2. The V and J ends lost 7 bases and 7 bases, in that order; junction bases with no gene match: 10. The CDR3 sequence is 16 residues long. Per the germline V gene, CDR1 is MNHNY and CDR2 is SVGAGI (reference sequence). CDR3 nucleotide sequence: TGTGCCAGCACTGCCTGGGGACTAGCGGGAGAAAATACGCAGTATTTT. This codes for CASTAWGLAGENTQYF.

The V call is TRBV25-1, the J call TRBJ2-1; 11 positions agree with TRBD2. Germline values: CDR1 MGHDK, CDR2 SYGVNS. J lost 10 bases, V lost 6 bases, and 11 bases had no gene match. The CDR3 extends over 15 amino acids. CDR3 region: CASSPGLAVIREQFF. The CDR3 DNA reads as TGTGCCAGCAGCCCGGGACTAGCGGTCATTAGAGAGCAGTTCTTC.

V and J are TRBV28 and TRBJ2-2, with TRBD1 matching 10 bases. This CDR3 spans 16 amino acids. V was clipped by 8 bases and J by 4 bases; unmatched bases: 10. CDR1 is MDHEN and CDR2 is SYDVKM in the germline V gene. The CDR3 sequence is CASQPGGQGLTGELFF. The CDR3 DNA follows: TGTGCCAGCCAACCTGGGGGACAGGGGCTCACCGGGGAGCTGTTTTTT.

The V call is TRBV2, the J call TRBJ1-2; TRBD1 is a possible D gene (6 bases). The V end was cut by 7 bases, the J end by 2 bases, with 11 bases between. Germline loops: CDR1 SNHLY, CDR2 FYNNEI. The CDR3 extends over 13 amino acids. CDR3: CASNQGLNYGYTF. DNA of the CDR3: TGTGCCAGCAACCAGGGGCTAAACTATGGCTACACCTTC.